This T cell receptor (beta chain) was observed in a study of blood T cell repertoires in COVID-19. Study at large: COVID-19 samples, acute and convalescent, were from the United States, Italy and Spain. T cells, B-cell-depleted T cells, or PBMCs supplied cDNA or gDNA.

As originally analysed: Scientists estimated how many nucleated cells there were by amplifying reference gene primers. Generated by immunoSEQ multiplex PCR, the TCRdb table keeps only in-frame clones and is missing some. That table supplies the V and J calls and clone size; D and trimming were determined from the DNA. In the table there are about 67,000 clones, around 87% of which are singletons. CDR3 length equals 13 residues. Germline values: CDR1 MDHEN, CDR2 SYDVKM. Trimming left V 6 bases short and J 6 bases short, with 15 bases between. Specimen: peripheral blood. The TCR originated in a man aged 50 to 59 with active COVID-19. The rearrangement joins TRBV28 to TRBJ2-7; D possibly corresponds to TRBD1 (5 bases). Here the CDR3 reads CASRIATTAEQYF. For the CDR3, the DNA is TGTGCCAGCAGGATCGCCACGACAGCCGAGCAGTACTTC. Full variable domain (outside the CDR3, taken from reference TRBV28 and TRBJ2-7): DVKVTQSSRYLVKRTGEKVFLECVQDMDHENMFWYRQDPGLGLRLIYFSYDVKMKEKGDIPEGYSVSREKKERFSLILESASTNQTSMYLCASRIATTAEQYFGPGTRLTVT.